This T cell receptor beta chain appears in the sequencing data of a study of T cells in Graves' hyperthyroidism and ophthalmopathy. Authors of the study amplified TCR beta CDR3 regions from RNA transcripts. In the first-round RT-PCR of the TCR CDR3, the HTBI primer set was used. In TCRdb, the multiplex PCR reads were re-called with MiXCR into one record per CDR3 protein. This sample yields 650,000 to 700,000 distinct CDR3 sequences, of which roughly 17% are seen a single time; around 15% belongs to the top ten. This clonotype was picked up many times. As yet, its antigen is unknown. Germline V gene lookup returns CDR1 LNHNV and CDR2 YYDKDF (reference sequence). V was clipped by 4 bases and J by 4 bases, with 13 bases between them. This CDR3 region has 14 residues. These patients, aged 18 to 65, had recently diagnosed hyperthyroidism lasting under 2 months. Study findings and constraints: The model anticipated ophthalmopathy a median around six months pre-onset. Most thyroid clonotypes with frequency above 0.001 were detected in blood.

The gene calls are TRBV15 and TRBJ1-1; TRBD1 might be the D (5 bases). What was sequenced was blood. The source of this sequence is a man aged 50 to 60 with Graves' hyperthyroidism. CDR3 bases: TGTGCCACCAGCACAAGGGCGCAGGGCACTGAAGCTTTCTTT. Translation: CATSTRAQGTEAFF.